These 32 T cell receptor beta chains were all obtained from the same sample, sequenced in a study of T cells in Graves' hyperthyroidism and ophthalmopathy. The TCR beta CDR3 regions underwent amplification using RNA transcripts as the source. HTBI primers were employed in a first-round RT-PCR of the TCR CDR3. In TCRdb, the multiplex PCR reads were re-called with MiXCR into one record per CDR3 protein. This table has almost 600,000 distinct CDR3 sequences, about 43% appearing once. The sample comprised peripheral blood or thyroid tissue (not recorded which). These receptors originate from a woman in her late teens or twenties with Graves' hyperthyroidism.

The CDR3 coding sequence is TGCAGTGCAGGGGCTGTAGGGGAGTACTTC. Translation gives CSAGAVGEYF. This chain joins TRBV20-1 and TRBJ2-5; D is possibly TRBD1 (5 bases). There are 10 residues in the CDR3. Germline CDR1 DFQATT, CDR2 SNEGSKA (reference sequence). V lost 6 bases and J 12 bases, leaving 14 bases between the germline ends.

The chain is built from TRBV7-2 and TRBJ1-1; D is unresolved. Looked up from germline, CDR1 is SGHTA and CDR2 is FQGNSA. V was trimmed by 0 bases and J by 1 base, leaving 9 bases between them. The CDR3 has 15 amino acids. This CDR3 reads CASSLAGWGNTEAFF. The DNA of the CDR3 is TGTGCCAGCAGCTTAGCGGGTTGGGGGAACACTGAAGCTTTCTTT.

V gene TRBV2 combines with J gene TRBJ1-2, with 8 bases identical to TRBD1. CDR1 is SNHLY and CDR2 is FYNNEI in the germline V gene. The CDR3 has 14 amino acids. The trim removed 3 bases at V and 7 bases at J, leaving 7 bases unmatched. CDR3 sequence reads: CASSDGRGLTGYTF. The CDR3, as DNA: TGTGCCAGCAGTGACGGCAGGGGGCTTACTGGCTACACCTTC.

This clonotype was counted ten times or more. V is TRBV9 and J is TRBJ2-2; the match to TRBD1 covers 7 bases. The CDR3 extends over 16 amino acids. The V gene's germline CDR1 is SGDLS and CDR2 YYNGEE. V lost 0 bases, J lost 5 bases, and 7 bases stayed unmatched. The CDR3 region has the DNA TGTGCCAGCAGCGTAGTTGCAGGGGGATGGACCGGGGAGCTGTTTTTT. Its translation is CASSVVAGGWTGELFF.

The sample holds one count of this clonotype. The rearrangement joins TRBV29-1 to TRBJ1-4; no clear D. Germline CDR1 SQVTM, CDR2 ANQGSEA. V was shortened by 7 bases and J by 6 bases, with 9 bases between the two germline ends. This CDR3 has 11 residues. The CDR3 sequence: CSAREYEKLFF. CDR3 nucleotide sequence: TGCAGCGCTAGGGAGTATGAAAAACTGTTTTTT.

The rearrangement uses TRBV7-9 and TRBJ2-5, with unresolved D. CDR3 size: 14 residues. Trimming took 5 bases from V and 9 from J, leaving 19 bases between them. Germline V gene data show CDR1 as SEHNR and CDR2 as FQNEAQ (reference sequence). CDR3 sequence: CASSPPGSNQPQYF. The DNA of the CDR3 is TGTGCCAGCAGCCCACCAGGTAGCAATCAGCCCCAGTACTTC.

This chain joins TRBV10-3 and TRBJ2-6; 8 bases line up with TRBD1. V was clipped by 4 bases and J by 0 bases; unmatched bases: 2. CDR3 length equals 16 residues. Germline lookup yields CDR1 ENHRY and CDR2 SYGVKD. CDR3 residues: CAISGTGLSGANVLTF. In nucleotides, the CDR3 is TGTGCCATCAGTGGGACAGGGCTCTCTGGGGCCAACGTCCTGACTTTC.

The chain has TRBV5-1 and TRBJ2-1, with D unclear. The V gene's germline CDR1 is SGHRS and CDR2 YFSETQ. The germline V and J ends were trimmed by 4 bases and 0 bases, with 14 bases remaining between them. The CDR3 runs to 16 residues. The CDR3 DNA is TGCGCCAGCAGCCCATCGCTTACAAGCTCCTACAATGAGCAGTTCTTC. Protein product: CASSPSLTSSYNEQFF.

This clonotype turned up a few times. The chain carries TRBV7-9 and TRBJ1-1, with a weak D call TRBD1 (5 bases). Trimming removed 6 bases at V and 3 bases at J, with 14 bases between. There are 14 residues in the CDR3. Per germline, CDR1 SEHNR and CDR2 FQNEAQ (reference sequence). Written as DNA, the CDR3 is TGTGCCAGCAGGGTCGAAGGGGTCGACACTGAAGCTTTCTTT. Translation: CASRVEGVDTEAFF.

This clonotype was counted ten times or more. The CDR3 DNA reads TGCAGTATCGGCAGGGAGTACACTGAAGCTTTCTTT. Translation gives CSIGREYTEAFF. This rearrangement joins TRBV20-1 to TRBJ1-1; TRBD1 is a possible D gene (5 bases). Trimming removed 8 bases at V and 3 bases at J, with 13 bases between. Germline values: CDR1 DFQATT, CDR2 SNEGSKA (reference sequence). CDR3 length: 12 residues.

The chain employs TRBV29-1 and TRBJ1-1; 8 bases are shared with TRBD1. Germline assignment: CDR1 SQVTM and CDR2 ANQGSEA. The CDR3 contains 11 residues. The V gene end was trimmed by 5 bases and the J gene end by 8 bases; junction bases not matched to a gene: 4. The DNA for the CDR3 is TGCAGCGTTAGACAGGGGCGGGAAGCTTTCTTT. This codes for CSVRQGREAFF.

This chain connects TRBV29-1 to TRBJ2-7, with 14 bases identical to TRBD2. J was trimmed by 7 bases and V by 6 bases; bases with no gene match: 11. Germline loops: CDR1 SQVTM, CDR2 ANQGSEA. The CDR3 is 15 amino acids. The CDR3: CSVGGLAGGLGEQYF. Written as DNA, the CDR3 is TGCAGCGTCGGCGGACTAGCGGGAGGTTTAGGGGAGCAGTACTTC.

V is TRBV20-1 and J is TRBJ2-7; weak D call: TRBD1 (6 bases). V was pared by 6 bases and J by 2 bases, with 14 bases between. The CDR3 consists of 13 residues. CDR1 and CDR2 from the germline V gene are DFQATT and SNEGSKA (reference sequence). CDR3 in DNA: TGCAGTGCCATACCGACAGGCGCCTACGAGCAGTACTTC. It translates to CSAIPTGAYEQYF.

Turning to this clonotype: One junction end does not reproduce the germline sequence, and a read error may be involved. The V and J genes are TRBV29-1 and TRBJ2-7; D remains ambiguous. This CDR3 has 13 amino acids. From germline, CDR1 is SQVTM and CDR2 ANQGSEA. CDR3 sequence reads: CSVETPSSYGQYF. The CDR3 DNA is TGCAGCGTGGAGACACCTTCCTCCTACGGGCAGTACTTC.

V is TRBV7-9 and J is TRBJ2-6; 8 nucleotides agree with TRBD2. The CDR3 spans 15 residues. The V and J ends lost 7 bases and 3 bases, in that order; junction bases with no gene match: 5. Germline lookup yields CDR1 SEHNR and CDR2 FQNEAQ (reference sequence). The CDR3 loop is CASTSTSVGANVLTF. The CDR3 region has the DNA TGTGCCAGCACGTCGACTAGCGTTGGGGCCAACGTCCTGACTTTC.

V and J are TRBV20-1 and TRBJ1-4; 11 nucleotides align to TRBD1. Looked up from germline, CDR1 is DFQATT and CDR2 is SNEGSKA (reference sequence). V shed 6 bases and J 1 base; nucleotides not matched to a gene: 10. This CDR3 region has 17 residues. The DNA for the CDR3 is TGCAGTGCAAAGACGGACAGGGGGCCTGGAACTAATGAAAAACTGTTTTTT. As protein: CSAKTDRGPGTNEKLFF.

The rearrangement uses TRBV20-1 and TRBJ1-2, with 9 positions matching TRBD1. The V segment lost 5 bases and the J segment 6 bases; nucleotides outside the gene matches: 10. This CDR3 is built from 14 residues. Germline assignment: CDR1 DFQATT and CDR2 SNEGSKA (reference sequence). This chain's CDR3 is CSAERRDREDGYTF. For the CDR3, the DNA is TGCAGTGCTGAACGCCGGGACAGGGAGGATGGCTACACCTTC.

This clonotype was counted a few times. V and J are TRBV6-5 and TRBJ2-5, with D perhaps matching TRBD2 (5 bases). This CDR3 spans 16 amino acids. In germline, CDR1 is MNHEY, CDR2 SVGAGI. Trimming took off 8 bases at V and 3 bases at J, with 22 bases between the two ends. Here the CDR3 reads CASRGYDPRGKETQYF. Here the CDR3 DNA reads TGTGCCAGCCGGGGATACGACCCCAGAGGGAAAGAGACCCAGTACTTC.

In its sample, this clonotype was seen many times. V usage is TRBV6-5 and J usage is TRBJ2-5; D gene uncertain. In germline, CDR1 is MNHEY, CDR2 SVGAGI. The V end was cut by 5 bases, the J end by 0 bases, with 13 bases between. The CDR3 extends over 15 amino acids. CDR3 amino acids: CASSPDTQYQETQYF. The CDR3 nucleotides are TGTGCCAGCAGTCCCGACACGCAGTACCAAGAGACCCAGTACTTC.

As concerns this clonotype: This likely comes from a read error, as the CDR3 has no conserved phenylalanine or tryptophan at its end. This rearrangement joins TRBV10-3 to TRBJ1-1; D unresolved. CDR1 and CDR2 (germline): ENHRY, SYGVKD. This CDR3 is built from 13 residues. The CDR3 DNA sequence: TGTGCCAACAGTTACTCGGAGCTCACTGAAGCTTTCCTT. This codes for CANSYSELTEAFL.

This clonotype occurred many times. V is TRBV13 and J is TRBJ1-1, with D unresolved. The germline gives CDR1 PRHDT, CDR2 FYEKMQ (reference sequence). V was trimmed by 3 bases and J by 4 bases, leaving 6 bases between them. CDR3 size: 12 residues. The CDR3 loop reads CASSFSTTEAFF. The CDR3 DNA follows: TGTGCCAGCAGCTTCTCGACCACTGAAGCTTTCTTT.

A word on this clonotype: A much larger clone differs from this one at a single base, so this may be a read error. The V gene is TRBV7-2, the J gene TRBJ1-5; D gene uncertain. The CDR3 covers 15 residues. CDR1 SGHTA and CDR2 FQGNSA come from the germline V gene. The CDR3: CASSPDLGGNQPQHF. Here the CDR3 DNA reads TGCGCCAGCAGCCCAGATCTTGGAGGAAATCAGCCCCAGCATTTT. Using reference TRBV7-2 and TRBJ1-5 for the parts outside the CDR3, the full variable domain is GAGVSQSPSNKVTEKGKDVELRCDPISGHTALYWYRQSLGQGLEFLIYFQGNSAPDKSGLPSDRFSAERTGGSVSTLTIQRTQQEDSAVYLCASSPDLGGNQPQHFGDGTRLSIL.

The V and J genes are TRBV10-3 and TRBJ1-2; a weak D match, TRBD1 (5 bases). Germline lookup yields CDR1 ENHRY and CDR2 SYGVKD. Between the trimmed V and J ends, which lost 4 bases and 7 bases, there was a span of 16 bases. The length of the CDR3 is 14 residues. The CDR3 here is CAISAGQGSTGYTF. DNA of the CDR3: TGTGCCATCAGTGCGGGGCAGGGTTCGACTGGCTACACCTTC.

This clonotype was observed many times. The rearrangement links TRBV7-9 to TRBJ2-7; 10 bases agree with TRBD1. The CDR3 runs 15 residues. Germline CDR1 reads SEHNR; CDR2 reads FQNEAQ (reference sequence). The junction had 5 bases not matched to a gene; V was cut back by 4 bases and J by 2 bases. For the CDR3, the DNA is TGTGCCAGCAGCTACCCCGGGACAGGGGCCTACGAGCAGTACTTC. Its translation: CASSYPGTGAYEQYF.

The V gene is TRBV29-1, the J gene TRBJ2-7; 7 nucleotides line up with TRBD1. Germline-derived CDR1 and CDR2 are SQVTM and ANQGSEA. This CDR3 spans 14 amino acids. Germline trimming cut 7 bases from V and 7 bases from J; bases unmatched to any gene: 16. Here the CDR3 DNA reads TGCAGCGGAAGACAGGGTGGAGTAGGGAATGAGCAGTACTTC. Translation gives CSGRQGGVGNEQYF.

Comment on this clonotype: The missing conserved phenylalanine or tryptophan at the end of this CDR3 makes a read error likely. The DNA is omitted, as the CDR3 cannot be located on it reliably, and the CDR3 follows TCRdb's listing. The chain carries TRBV7-3 and TRBJ1-1. The CDR3 is 9 residues long, ends included. Per germline, CDR1 SGHTA and CDR2 FQGTGA. The CDR3 here is CASSLTFFG.

There are a few counts of this clonotype. This chain connects TRBV29-1 to TRBJ1-1, with D possibly matching TRBD1 (5 bases). The CDR3 spans 15 residues. Per germline, CDR1 SQVTM and CDR2 ANQGSEA. Trimming took 4 bases from V and 2 from J, leaving 17 bases between them. CDR3 region: CSVGPGLAGNTEAFF. For the CDR3, the DNA is TGCAGCGTTGGTCCGGGGCTAGCGGGCAACACTGAAGCTTTCTTT.

This clonotype was seen ten or more times. This chain links TRBV9 with TRBJ1-1, with TRBD1 identical over 9 bases. CDR3 length equals 13 residues. Trimming at V came to 3 bases and at J to 4 bases, leaving 1 base not matched to a gene. Germline CDR1 SGDLS, CDR2 YYNGEE. The CDR3 nucleotides are TGTGCCAGCAGCGCGGGACAGGGCACTGAAGCTTTCTTT. Amino acid sequence: CASSAGQGTEAFF. Full variable domain (rest looked up from reference TRBV9 and TRBJ1-1): DSGVTQTPKHLITATGQRVTLRCSPRSGDLSVYWYQQSLDQGLQFLIQYYNGEERAKGNILERFSAQQFPDLHSELNLSSLELGDSALYFCASSAGQGTEAFFGQGTRLTVV.

V and J are TRBV15 and TRBJ2-2, with 8 bases aligning to TRBD2. The trim removed 0 bases at V and 6 bases at J, leaving 3 bases unmatched. From germline, CDR1 is LNHNV and CDR2 YYDKDF (reference sequence). The CDR3 is made up of 15 amino acids. Here the CDR3 reads CATSRESAGAGELFF. The CDR3 DNA follows: TGTGCCACCAGCAGAGAGTCAGCGGGAGCCGGGGAGCTGTTTTTT.

This clonotype was found many times. V is TRBV19 and J is TRBJ2-6; 12 positions agree with TRBD1. Germline-derived CDR1 and CDR2 are LNHDA and SQIVND (reference sequence). V dropped 3 bases and J dropped 4; count of bases not matched to a gene: 4. The length of the CDR3 is 17 residues. CDR3 nucleotides: TGTGCCAGTAGTATTGGGACAGGGGGCAGCGGGGCCAACGTCCTGACTTTC. This gives the protein CASSIGTGGSGANVLTF.

This clonotype was found many times. The J gene is TRBJ2-6, the V gene TRBV12-3 or TRBV12-4, with D unclear. The CDR3 sequence is 16 residues long. Between the trimmed V and J ends, which lost 3 bases and 0 bases, there was a span of 9 bases. CDR3 coding DNA: TGTGCCAGCAGTTTTGGCAGGTTCTCTGGGGCCAACGTCCTGACTTTC. It translates to CASSFGRFSGANVLTF.

This clonotype was counted at least ten times. The V call is TRBV7-2, the J call TRBJ2-7, with TRBD2 identical over 12 bases. The length of the CDR3 is 14 residues. The germline CDR1 and CDR2 sequences are SGHTA and FQGNSA. V lost 1 base, J lost 9 bases, and 4 bases stayed unmatched. The CDR3 region has the DNA TGTGCCAGCAGCTTAGGACTAGCGGGAGTGGGGCAGTACTTC. As protein: CASSLGLAGVGQYF.